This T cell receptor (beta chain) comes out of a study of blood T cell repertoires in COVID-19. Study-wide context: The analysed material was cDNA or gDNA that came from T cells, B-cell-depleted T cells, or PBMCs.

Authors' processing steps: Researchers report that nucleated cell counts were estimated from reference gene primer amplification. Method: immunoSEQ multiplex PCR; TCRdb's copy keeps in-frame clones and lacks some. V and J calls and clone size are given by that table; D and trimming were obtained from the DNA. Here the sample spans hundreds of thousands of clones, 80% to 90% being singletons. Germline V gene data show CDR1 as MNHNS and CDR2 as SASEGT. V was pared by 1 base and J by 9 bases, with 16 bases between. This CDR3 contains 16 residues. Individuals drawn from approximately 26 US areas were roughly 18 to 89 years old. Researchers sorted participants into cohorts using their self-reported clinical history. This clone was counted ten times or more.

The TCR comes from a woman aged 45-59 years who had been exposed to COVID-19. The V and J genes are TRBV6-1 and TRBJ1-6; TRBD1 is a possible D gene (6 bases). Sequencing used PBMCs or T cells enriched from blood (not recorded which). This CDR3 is CASSEGLRGIGSPLHF. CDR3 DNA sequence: TGTGCCAGCAGTGAAGGGCTCAGGGGAATTGGTTCACCCCTCCACTTT.